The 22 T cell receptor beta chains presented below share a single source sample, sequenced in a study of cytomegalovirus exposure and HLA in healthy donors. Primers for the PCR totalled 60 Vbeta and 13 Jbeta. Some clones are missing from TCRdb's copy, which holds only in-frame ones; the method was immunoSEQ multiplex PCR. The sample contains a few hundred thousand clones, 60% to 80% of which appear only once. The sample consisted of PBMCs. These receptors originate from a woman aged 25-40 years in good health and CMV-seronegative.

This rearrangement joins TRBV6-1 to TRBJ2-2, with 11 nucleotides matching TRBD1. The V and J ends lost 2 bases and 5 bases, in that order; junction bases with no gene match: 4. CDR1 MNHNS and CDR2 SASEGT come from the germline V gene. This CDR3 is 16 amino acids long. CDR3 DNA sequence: TGTGCCAGCAGTGAACACGGACAGGGGGCGACCGGGGAGCTGTTTTTT. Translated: CASSEHGQGATGELFF.

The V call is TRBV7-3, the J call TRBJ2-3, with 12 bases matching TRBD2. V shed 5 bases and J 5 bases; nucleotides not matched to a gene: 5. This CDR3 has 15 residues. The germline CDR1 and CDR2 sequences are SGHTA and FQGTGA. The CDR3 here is CASSRLAGDVDTQYF. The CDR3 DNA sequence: TGTGCCAGCAGCCGACTAGCGGGAGATGTAGATACGCAGTATTTT.

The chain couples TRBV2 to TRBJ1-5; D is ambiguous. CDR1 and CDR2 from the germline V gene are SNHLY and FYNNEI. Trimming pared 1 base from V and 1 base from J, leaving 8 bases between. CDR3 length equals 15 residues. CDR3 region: CASSEVSGSNQPQHF. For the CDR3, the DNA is TGTGCCAGCAGTGAAGTTTCGGGGAGCAATCAGCCCCAGCATTTT.

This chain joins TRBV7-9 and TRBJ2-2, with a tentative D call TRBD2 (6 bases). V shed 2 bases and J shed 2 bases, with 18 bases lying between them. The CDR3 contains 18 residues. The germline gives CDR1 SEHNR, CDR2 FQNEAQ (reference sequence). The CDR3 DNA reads TGTGCCAGCAGCTTATGGGCCGGGGACTTACGAAACACCGGGGAGCTGTTTTTT. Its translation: CASSLWAGDLRNTGELFF.

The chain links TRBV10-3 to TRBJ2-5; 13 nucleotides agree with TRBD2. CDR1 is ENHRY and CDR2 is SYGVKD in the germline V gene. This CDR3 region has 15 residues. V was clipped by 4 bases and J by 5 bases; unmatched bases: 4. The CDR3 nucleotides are TGTGCCATCAGTGGACTAGCGGGAGGAAGGGAGACCCAGTACTTC. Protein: CAISGLAGGRETQYF.

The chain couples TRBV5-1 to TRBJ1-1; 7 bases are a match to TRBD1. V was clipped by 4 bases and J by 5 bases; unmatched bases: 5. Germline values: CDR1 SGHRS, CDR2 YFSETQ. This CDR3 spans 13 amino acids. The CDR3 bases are TGCGCCAGCAGCGGTAGGGGGCAGACTGAAGCTTTCTTT. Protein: CASSGRGQTEAFF.

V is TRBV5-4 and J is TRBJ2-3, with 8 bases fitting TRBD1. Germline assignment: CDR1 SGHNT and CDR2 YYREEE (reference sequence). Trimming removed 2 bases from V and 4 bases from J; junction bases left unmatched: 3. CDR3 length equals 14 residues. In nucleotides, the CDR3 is TGTGCCAGCAGCTTTGACAGGGGCGCAGATACGCAGTATTTT. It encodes CASSFDRGADTQYF.

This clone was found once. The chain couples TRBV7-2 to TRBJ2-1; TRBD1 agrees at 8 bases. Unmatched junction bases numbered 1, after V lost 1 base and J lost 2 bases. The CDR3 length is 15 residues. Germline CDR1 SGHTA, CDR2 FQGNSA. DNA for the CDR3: TGTGCCAGCAGCTTAGACAGGGGGACCTACAATGAGCAGTTCTTC. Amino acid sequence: CASSLDRGTYNEQFF. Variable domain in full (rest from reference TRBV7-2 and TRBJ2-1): GAGVSQSPSNKVTEKGKDVELRCDPISGHTALYWYRQSLGQGLEFLIYFQGNSAPDKSGLPSDRFSAERTGGSVSTLTIQRTQQEDSAVYLCASSLDRGTYNEQFFGPGTRLTVL.

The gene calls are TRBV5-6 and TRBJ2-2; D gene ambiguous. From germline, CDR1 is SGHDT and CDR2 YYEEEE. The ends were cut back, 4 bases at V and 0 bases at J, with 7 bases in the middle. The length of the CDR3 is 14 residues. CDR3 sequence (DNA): TGTGCCAGCAGCCCTACCACGAACACCGGGGAGCTGTTTTTT. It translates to CASSPTTNTGELFF.

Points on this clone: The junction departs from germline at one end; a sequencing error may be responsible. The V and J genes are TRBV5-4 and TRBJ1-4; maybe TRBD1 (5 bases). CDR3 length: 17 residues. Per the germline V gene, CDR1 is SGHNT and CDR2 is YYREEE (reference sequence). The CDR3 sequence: CGSSAKWEGTDNEKLFF. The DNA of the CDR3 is TGTGGCAGCAGCGCGAAATGGGAGGGGACGGATAATGAAAAACTGTTTTTT.

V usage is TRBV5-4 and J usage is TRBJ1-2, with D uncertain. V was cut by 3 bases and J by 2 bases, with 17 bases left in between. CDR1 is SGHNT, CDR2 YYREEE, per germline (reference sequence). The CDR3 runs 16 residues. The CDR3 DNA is TGTGCCAGCAGCTCGGCTAACTGGAGATCGAACTATGGCTACACCTTC. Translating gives CASSSANWRSNYGYTF.

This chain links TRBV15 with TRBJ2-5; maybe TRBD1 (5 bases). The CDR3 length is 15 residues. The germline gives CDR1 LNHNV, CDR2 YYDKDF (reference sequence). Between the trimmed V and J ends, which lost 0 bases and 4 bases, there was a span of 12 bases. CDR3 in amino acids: CATSRDIGRGETQYF. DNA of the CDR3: TGTGCCACCAGCAGAGATATAGGAAGGGGAGAGACCCAGTACTTC. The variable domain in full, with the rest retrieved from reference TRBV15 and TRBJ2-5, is DAMVIQNPRYQVTQFGKPVTLSCSQTLNHNVMYWYQQKSSQAPKLLFHYYDKDFNNEADTPDNFQSRRPNTSFCFLDIRSPGLGDTAMYLCATSRDIGRGETQYFGPGTRLLVL.

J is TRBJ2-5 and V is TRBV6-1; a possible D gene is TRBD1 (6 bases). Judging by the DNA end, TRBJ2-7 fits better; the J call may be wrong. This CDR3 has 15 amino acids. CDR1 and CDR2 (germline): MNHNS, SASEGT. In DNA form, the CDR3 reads TGTGCCAGCAGCGCAATTGAGACAGGCCCCCACGAGCAGTACTTC. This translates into CASSAIETGPHEQYF.

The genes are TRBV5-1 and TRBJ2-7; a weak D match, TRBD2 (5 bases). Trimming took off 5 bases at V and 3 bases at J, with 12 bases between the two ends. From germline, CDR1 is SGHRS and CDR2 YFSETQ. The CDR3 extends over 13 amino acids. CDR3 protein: CASRKADHYEQYF. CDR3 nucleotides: TGCGCCAGCAGGAAAGCGGACCACTACGAGCAGTACTTC.

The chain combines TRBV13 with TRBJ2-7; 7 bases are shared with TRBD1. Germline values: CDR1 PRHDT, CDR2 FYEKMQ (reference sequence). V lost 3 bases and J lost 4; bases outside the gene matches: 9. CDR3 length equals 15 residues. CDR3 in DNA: TGTGCCAGCAGCTTTAGGCAGGGGGTTGAGTACGAGCAGTACTTC. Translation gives CASSFRQGVEYEQYF.

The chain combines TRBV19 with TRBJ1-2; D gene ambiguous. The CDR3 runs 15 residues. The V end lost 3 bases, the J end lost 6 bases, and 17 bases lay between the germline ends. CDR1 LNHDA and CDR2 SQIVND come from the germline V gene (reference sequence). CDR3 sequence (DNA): TGTGCCAGTAGTATCGACTTTTCACGTATAGATGGCTACACCTTC. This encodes CASSIDFSRIDGYTF.

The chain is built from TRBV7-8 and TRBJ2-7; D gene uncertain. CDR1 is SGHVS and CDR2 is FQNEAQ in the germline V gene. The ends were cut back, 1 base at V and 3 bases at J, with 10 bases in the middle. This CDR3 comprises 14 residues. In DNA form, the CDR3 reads TGTGCCAGCAGCTTAGAACGACTGAACTACGAGCAGTACTTC. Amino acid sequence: CASSLERLNYEQYF.

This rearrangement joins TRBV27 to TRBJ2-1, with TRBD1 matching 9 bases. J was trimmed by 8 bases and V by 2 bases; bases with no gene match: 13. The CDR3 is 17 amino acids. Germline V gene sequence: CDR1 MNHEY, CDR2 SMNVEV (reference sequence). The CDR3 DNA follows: TGTGCCAGCAGTTTAATAAAAACCTCGGGACAGGGTCATGAGCAGTTCTTC. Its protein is CASSLIKTSGQGHEQFF.

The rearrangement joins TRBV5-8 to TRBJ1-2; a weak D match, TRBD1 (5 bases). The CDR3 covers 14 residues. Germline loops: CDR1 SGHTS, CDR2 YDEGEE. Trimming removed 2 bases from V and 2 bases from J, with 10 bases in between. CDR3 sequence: CASSLAGLNYGYTF. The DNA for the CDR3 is TGTGCCAGCAGCTTAGCAGGGTTAAACTATGGCTACACCTTC.

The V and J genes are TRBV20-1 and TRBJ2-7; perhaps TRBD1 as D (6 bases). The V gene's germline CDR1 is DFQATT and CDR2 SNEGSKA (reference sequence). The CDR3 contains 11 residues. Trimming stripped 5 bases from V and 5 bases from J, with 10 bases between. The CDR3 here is CSAWDTDEQYF. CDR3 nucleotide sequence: TGCAGTGCTTGGGACACGGACGAGCAGTACTTC.

Here the CDR3 DNA reads TGTGCCAGCAGTGAATGGGACAGGGGTACAGCCGAAGCTTTCTTT. Encoded protein: CASSEWDRGTAEAFF. The gene calls are TRBV2 and TRBJ1-1, with TRBD1 matching over 10 bases. V lost 2 bases to trimming and J lost 8 bases; unmatched junction nucleotides: 8. There are 15 residues in the CDR3. The germline CDR1 and CDR2 sequences are SNHLY and FYNNEI.

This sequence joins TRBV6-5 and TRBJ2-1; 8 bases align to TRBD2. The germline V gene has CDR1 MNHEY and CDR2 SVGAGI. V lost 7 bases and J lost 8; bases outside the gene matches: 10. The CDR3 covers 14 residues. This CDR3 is CASTNRGGTDEQFF. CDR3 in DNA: TGTGCCAGCACCAACCGGGGGGGTACCGATGAGCAGTTCTTC.